In this sample, the clone carrying this T cell receptor (beta chain) turned up many times. Its antigen is unidentified. TCRdb recomputed calls from the 5' RACE reads with MiXCR, one row per CDR3 protein. The sample contains hundreds of thousands of distinct CDR3 sequences, around 7.5% of which appear only once. This record belongs to a study of identical twins. Study-wide results and limits: Researchers reported excess low generation probability among twin-shared out-of-frame alpha sequences. Memory repertoires lacked the insertion deficit that abundant cord blood beta clonotypes showed.

Germline assignment: CDR1 SEHNR and CDR2 FQNEAQ (reference sequence). The CDR3 loop spans 15 amino acids. Trimming removed 5 bases from V and 0 bases from J, with 10 bases in between. In addition, the sample was reused for a study of yellow fever vaccine responses in identical twins.

The source material was PBMCs. The clonotype was recovered from a woman aged 18 to 35 in good health. The rearrangement links TRBV7-9 to TRBJ2-2, with no clear D. The CDR3 DNA follows: TGTGCCAGCAGCCAAAGGCGATCGAACACCGGGGAGCTGTTTTTT. It yields the protein CASSQRRSNTGELFF.